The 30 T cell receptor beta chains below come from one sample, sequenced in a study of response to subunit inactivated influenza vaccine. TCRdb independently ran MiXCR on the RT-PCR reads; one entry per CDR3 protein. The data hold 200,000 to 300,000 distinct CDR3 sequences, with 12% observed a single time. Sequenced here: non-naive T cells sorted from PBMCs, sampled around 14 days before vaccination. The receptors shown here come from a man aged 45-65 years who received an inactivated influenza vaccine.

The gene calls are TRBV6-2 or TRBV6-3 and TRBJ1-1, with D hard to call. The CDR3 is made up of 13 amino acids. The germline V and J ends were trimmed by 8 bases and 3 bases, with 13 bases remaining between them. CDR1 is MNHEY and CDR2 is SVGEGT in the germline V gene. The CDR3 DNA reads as TGTGCCAGCGTTGGCGTTGTGGACACTGAAGCTTTCTTT. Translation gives CASVGVVDTEAFF.

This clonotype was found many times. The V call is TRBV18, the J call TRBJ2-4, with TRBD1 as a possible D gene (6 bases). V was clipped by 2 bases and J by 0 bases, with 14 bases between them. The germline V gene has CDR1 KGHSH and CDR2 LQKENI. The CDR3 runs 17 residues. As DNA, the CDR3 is TGTGCCAGCTCACCAGGCGCAGGGGTTTCAGCCAAAAACATTCAGTACTTC. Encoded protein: CASSPGAGVSAKNIQYF.

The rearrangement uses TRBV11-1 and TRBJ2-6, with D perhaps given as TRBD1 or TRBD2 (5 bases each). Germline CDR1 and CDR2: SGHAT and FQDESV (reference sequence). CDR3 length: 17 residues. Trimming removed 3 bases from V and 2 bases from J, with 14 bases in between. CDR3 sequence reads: CASSFGTLAPGANVLTF. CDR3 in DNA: TGTGCCAGCAGCTTCGGGACGCTGGCGCCTGGGGCCAACGTCCTGACTTTC.

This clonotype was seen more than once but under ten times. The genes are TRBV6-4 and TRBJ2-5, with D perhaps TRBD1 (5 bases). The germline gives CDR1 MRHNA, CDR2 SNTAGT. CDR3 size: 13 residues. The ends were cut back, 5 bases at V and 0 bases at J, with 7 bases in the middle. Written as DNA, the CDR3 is TGTGCCAGCAGTAGACAGTACCAAGAGACCCAGTACTTC. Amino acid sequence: CASSRQYQETQYF.

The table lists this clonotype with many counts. CDR3 loop: CSAGQGPGNTIYF. CDR3 nucleotides: TGCAGCGCTGGACAGGGACCTGGAAACACCATATATTTT. The genes are TRBV29-1 and TRBJ1-3; 8 nucleotides line up with TRBD1. CDR3 length equals 13 residues. The germline V gene has CDR1 SQVTM and CDR2 ANQGSEA. The ends lost 7 bases at V and 2 bases at J; junction bases unmatched: 4.

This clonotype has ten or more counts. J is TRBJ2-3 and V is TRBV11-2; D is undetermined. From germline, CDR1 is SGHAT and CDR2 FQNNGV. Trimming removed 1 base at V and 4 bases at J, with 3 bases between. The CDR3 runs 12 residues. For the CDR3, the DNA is TGTGCCAGCAGCTTAGTCCCAGATACGCAGTATTTT. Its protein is CASSLVPDTQYF.

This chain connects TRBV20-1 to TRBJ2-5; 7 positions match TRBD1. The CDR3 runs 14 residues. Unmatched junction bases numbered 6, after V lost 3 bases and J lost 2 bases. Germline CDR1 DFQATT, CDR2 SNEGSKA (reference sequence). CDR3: CSASARGLQETQYF. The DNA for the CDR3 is TGCAGTGCTAGTGCGAGGGGGCTACAAGAGACCCAGTACTTC.

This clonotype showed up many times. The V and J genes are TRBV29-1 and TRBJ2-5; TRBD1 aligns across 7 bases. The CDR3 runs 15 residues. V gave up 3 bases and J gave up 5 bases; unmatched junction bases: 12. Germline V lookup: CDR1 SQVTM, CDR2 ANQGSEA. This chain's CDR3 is CSVERAGGSWETQYF. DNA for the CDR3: TGCAGCGTTGAGAGGGCAGGGGGTAGTTGGGAGACCCAGTACTTC.

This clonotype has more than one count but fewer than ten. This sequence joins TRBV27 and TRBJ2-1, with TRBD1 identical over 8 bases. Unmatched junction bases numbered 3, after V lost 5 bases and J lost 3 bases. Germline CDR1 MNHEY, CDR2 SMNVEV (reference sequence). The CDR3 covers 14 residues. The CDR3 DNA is TGTGCCAGCAGTAGACAGGGGTACTACAATGAGCAGTTCTTC. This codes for CASSRQGYYNEQFF.

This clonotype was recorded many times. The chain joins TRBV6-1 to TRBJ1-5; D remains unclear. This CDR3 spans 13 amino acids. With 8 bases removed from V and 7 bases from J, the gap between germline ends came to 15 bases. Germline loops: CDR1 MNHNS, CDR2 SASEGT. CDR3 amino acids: CASVSPGFQPQHF. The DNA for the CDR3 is TGTGCCAGCGTCAGCCCAGGCTTCCAGCCCCAGCATTTT.

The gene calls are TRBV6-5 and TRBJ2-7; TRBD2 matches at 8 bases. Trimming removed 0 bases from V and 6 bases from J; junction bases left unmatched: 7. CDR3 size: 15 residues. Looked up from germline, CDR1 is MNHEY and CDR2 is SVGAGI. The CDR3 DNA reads TGTGCCAGCAGTTACTCCACTGGCGCGGGGGGCGAGCAGTACTTC. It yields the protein CASSYSTGAGGEQYF.

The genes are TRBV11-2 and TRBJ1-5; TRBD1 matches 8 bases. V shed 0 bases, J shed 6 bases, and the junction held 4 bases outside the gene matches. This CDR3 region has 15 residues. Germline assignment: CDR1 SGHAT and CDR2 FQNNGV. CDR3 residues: CASSLDRGHGQPQHF. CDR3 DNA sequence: TGTGCCAGCAGCTTAGACAGGGGGCACGGTCAGCCCCAGCATTTT.

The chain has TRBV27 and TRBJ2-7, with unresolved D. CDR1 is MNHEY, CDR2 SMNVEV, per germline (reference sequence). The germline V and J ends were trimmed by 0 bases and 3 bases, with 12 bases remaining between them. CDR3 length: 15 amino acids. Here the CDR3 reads CASSLSAALFYEQYF. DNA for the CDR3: TGTGCCAGCAGTTTATCGGCGGCCCTCTTCTACGAGCAGTACTTC.

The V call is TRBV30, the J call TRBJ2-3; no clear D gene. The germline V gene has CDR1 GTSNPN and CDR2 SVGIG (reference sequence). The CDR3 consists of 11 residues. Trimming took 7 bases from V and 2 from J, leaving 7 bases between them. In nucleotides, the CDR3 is TGTGCCTCCACACTCACAGATACGCAGTATTTT. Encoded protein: CASTLTDTQYF.

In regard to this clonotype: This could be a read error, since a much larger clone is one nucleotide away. DNA of the CDR3: TGCGCCAGCAGCTTGGTAGTATCGGGATTTGACACCGGGGAGCTGTTTTTT. Residues: CASSLVVSGFDTGELFF. V usage is TRBV5-1 and J usage is TRBJ2-2; maybe TRBD2 (5 bases). Trimming left V 0 bases short and J 3 bases short, with 15 bases between. Germline values: CDR1 SGHRS, CDR2 YFSETQ. There are 17 residues in the CDR3.

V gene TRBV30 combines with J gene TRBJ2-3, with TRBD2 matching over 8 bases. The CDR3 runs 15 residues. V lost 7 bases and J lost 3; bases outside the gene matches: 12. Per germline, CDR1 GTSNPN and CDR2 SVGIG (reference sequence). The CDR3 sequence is CASKPLAGLTDTQYF. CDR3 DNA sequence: TGTGCCTCCAAACCTCTAGCGGGCCTTACAGATACGCAGTATTTT. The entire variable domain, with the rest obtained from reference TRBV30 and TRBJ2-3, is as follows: SQTIHQWPATLVQPVGSPLSLECTVEGTSNPNLYWYRQAAGRGLQLLFYSVGIGQISSEVPQNLSASRPQDRQFILSSKKLLLSDSGFYLCASKPLAGLTDTQYFGPGTRLTVL.

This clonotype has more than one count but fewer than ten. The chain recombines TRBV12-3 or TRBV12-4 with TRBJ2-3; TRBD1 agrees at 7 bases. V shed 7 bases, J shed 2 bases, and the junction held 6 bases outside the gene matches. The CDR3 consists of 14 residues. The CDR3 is CASNPTGTTDTQYF. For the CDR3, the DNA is TGTGCCAGCAATCCGACAGGGACCACAGATACGCAGTATTTT.

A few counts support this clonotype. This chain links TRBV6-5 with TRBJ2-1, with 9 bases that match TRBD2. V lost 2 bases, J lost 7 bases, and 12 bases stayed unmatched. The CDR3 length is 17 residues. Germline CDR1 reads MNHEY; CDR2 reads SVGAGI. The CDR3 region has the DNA TGTGCCAGCAGTTACCCGGGACTAGCAGACGCAAAGAATGAGCAGTTCTTC. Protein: CASSYPGLADAKNEQFF.

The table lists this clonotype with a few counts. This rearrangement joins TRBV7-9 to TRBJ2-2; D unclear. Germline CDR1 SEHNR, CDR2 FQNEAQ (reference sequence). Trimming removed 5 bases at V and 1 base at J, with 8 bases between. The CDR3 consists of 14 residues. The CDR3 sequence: CASSALRNTGELFF. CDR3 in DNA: TGTGCCAGCAGCGCTCTTAGGAACACCGGGGAGCTGTTTTTT.

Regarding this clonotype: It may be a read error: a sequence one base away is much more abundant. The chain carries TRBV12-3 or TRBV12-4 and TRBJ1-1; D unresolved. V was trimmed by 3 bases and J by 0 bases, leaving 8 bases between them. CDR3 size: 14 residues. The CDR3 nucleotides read TGTGCCAGCAGTTTTGCCAGCATGAACACTGAAGCTTTCTTT. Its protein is CASSFASMNTEAFF.

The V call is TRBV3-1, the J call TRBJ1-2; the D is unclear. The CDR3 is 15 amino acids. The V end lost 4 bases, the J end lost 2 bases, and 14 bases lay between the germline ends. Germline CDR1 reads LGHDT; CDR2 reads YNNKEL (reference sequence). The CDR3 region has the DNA TGTGCCAGCAGCCCTCTACGGACGGGAAACTATGGCTACACCTTC. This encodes CASSPLRTGNYGYTF. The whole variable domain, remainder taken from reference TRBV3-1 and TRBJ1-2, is DTAVSQTPKYLVTQMGNDKSIKCEQNLGHDTMYWYKQDSKKFLKIMFSYNNKELIINETVPNRFSPKSPDKAHLNLHINSLELGDSAVYFCASSPLRTGNYGYTFGSGTRLTVV.

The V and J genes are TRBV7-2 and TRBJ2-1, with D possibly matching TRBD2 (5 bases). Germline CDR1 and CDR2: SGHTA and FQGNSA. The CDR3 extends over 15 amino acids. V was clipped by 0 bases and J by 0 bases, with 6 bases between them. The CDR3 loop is CASSLARVSYNEQFF. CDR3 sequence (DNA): TGTGCCAGCAGCTTAGCGAGGGTCTCCTACAATGAGCAGTTCTTC.

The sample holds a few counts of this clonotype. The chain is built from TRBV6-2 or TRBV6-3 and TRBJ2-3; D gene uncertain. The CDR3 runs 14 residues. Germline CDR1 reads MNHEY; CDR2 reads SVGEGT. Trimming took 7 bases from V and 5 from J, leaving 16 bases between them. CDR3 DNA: TGTGCCAGCACGTTTTCGGGCGCCCGAGATACGCAGTATTTT. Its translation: CASTFSGARDTQYF.

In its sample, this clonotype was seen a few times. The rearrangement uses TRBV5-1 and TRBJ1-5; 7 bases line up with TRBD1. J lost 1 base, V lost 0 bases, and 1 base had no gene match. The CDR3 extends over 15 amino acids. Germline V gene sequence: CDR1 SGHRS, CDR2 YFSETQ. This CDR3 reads CASSLEGQSNQPQHF. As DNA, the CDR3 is TGCGCCAGCAGCTTGGAGGGACAGAGCAATCAGCCCCAGCATTTT.

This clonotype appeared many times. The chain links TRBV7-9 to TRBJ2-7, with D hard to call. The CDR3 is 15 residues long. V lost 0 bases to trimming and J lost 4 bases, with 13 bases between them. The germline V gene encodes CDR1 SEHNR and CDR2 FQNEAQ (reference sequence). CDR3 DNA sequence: TGTGCCAGCAGCTTAGCGCACGGCAGCTCGTACGAGCAGTACTTC. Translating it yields CASSLAHGSSYEQYF.

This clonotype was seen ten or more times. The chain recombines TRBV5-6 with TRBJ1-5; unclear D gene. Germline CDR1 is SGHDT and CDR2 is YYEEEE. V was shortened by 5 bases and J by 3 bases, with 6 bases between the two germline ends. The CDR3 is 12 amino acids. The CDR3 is CASSSLNQPQHF. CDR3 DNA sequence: TGTGCCAGCAGTAGCCTCAATCAGCCCCAGCATTTT. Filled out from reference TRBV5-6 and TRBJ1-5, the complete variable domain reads DAGVTQSPTHLIKTRGQQVTLRCSPKSGHDTVSWYQQALGQGPQFIFQYYEEEERQRGNFPDRFSGHQFPNYSSELNVNALLLGDSALYLCASSSLNQPQHFGDGTRLSIL.

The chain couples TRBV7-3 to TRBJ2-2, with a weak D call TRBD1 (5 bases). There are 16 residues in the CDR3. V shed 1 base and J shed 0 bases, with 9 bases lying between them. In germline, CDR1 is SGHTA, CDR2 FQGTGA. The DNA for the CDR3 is TGTGCCAGCAGCTTAAGGGGCGTCTCGAACACCGGGGAGCTGTTTTTT. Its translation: CASSLRGVSNTGELFF.

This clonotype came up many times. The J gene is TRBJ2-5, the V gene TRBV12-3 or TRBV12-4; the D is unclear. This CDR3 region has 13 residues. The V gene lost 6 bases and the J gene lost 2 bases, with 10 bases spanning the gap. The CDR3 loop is CASSPSVQETQYF. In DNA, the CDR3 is TGTGCCAGCAGCCCAAGCGTACAAGAGACCCAGTACTTC.

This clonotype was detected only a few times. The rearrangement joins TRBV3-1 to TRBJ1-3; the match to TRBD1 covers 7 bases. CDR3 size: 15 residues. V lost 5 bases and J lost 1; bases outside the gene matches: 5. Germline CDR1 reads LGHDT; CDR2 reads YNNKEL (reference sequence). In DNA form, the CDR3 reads TGTGCCAGCAGCGCAAAGGGGGCTTCTGGAAACACCATATATTTT. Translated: CASSAKGASGNTIYF.

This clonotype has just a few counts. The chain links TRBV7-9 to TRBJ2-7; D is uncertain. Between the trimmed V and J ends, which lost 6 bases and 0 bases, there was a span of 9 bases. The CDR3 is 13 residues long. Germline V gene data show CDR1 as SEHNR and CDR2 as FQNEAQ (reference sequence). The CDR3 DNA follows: TGTGCCAGCAGACGAACAAACTCCTACGAGCAGTACTTC. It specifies CASRRTNSYEQYF.